The 16 T cell receptor beta chains reported below all come from one sample, sequenced in a study of blood T cell repertoires in COVID-19. Only in-frame clones appear in the TCRdb table, and some are missing; sequencing was by immunoSEQ multiplex PCR. The table lists over 200,000 clones, roughly 91% of them singletons, with approximately 9% in the top ten. Material for sequencing was PBMCs or T cells enriched from blood (not recorded which). The source is a middle-aged man who had recovered from COVID-19.

CDR3 DNA sequence: TGTGCCAGCAGTCCTAGGCCCCGGACAGGTAGGCTTTTGAGTAATCAGCCCCAGCATTTT. Its translation is CASSPRPRTGRLLSNQPQHF. V is TRBV27 and J is TRBJ1-5; 7 bases are a match to TRBD1. V trimming: 5 bases; J trimming: 4 bases; junction bases outside the gene matches: 23. There are 20 residues in the CDR3. In germline, CDR1 is MNHEY, CDR2 SMNVEV (reference sequence).

The J gene is TRBJ2-7, the V gene TRBV29-1; 11 bases match TRBD2. Germline-derived CDR1 and CDR2 are SQVTM and ANQGSEA. Trimming at V came to 2 bases and at J to 3 bases, leaving 3 bases not matched to a gene. This CDR3 is built from 14 residues. Written as DNA, the CDR3 is TGCAGCGTTGAACGACTAGCGGGGAACTACGAGCAGTACTTC. Translating it yields CSVERLAGNYEQYF.

The chain has TRBV19 and TRBJ1-2, with 7 bases fitting TRBD1. Germline-derived CDR1 and CDR2 are LNHDA and SQIVND (reference sequence). The length of the CDR3 is 12 residues. The ends lost 8 bases at V and 5 bases at J; junction bases unmatched: 5. The DNA for the CDR3 is TGTGCCAGTGACCGGACAGGTTATGGCTACACCTTC. Translating gives CASDRTGYGYTF.

This sequence joins TRBV4-1 and TRBJ2-7; 12 positions agree with TRBD2. Germline V gene sequence: CDR1 MGHRA, CDR2 YSYEKL. J lost 4 bases, V lost 1 base, and 5 bases had no gene match. The length of the CDR3 is 16 residues. CDR3 sequence reads: CASSQGSSGRGYEQYF. DNA for the CDR3: TGCGCCAGCAGCCAAGGATCTAGCGGGAGGGGTTACGAGCAGTACTTC.

The chain joins TRBV7-8 to TRBJ1-1; 9 positions match TRBD1. CDR1 is SGHVS, CDR2 FQNEAQ, per germline. CDR3 length equals 14 residues. The junction had 8 bases not matched to a gene; V was cut back by 5 bases and J by 7 bases. The CDR3 sequence is CASSVQGASLEAFF. CDR3 DNA: TGTGCCAGCAGCGTACAGGGGGCAAGTCTTGAAGCTTTCTTT.

The table lists this clone with a few counts. Within the sample, other DNA sequences also encode this same CDR3. The chain has TRBV19 and TRBJ1-5; TRBD1 aligns across 8 bases. The CDR3 totals 14 residues. Losses at the gene ends were 4 bases for V and 2 bases for J; bases not matched to a gene: 1. Germline assignment: CDR1 LNHDA and CDR2 SQIVND (reference sequence). CDR3 in amino acids: CASSTTGGNQPQHF. The DNA for the CDR3 is TGTGCCAGTAGTACGACAGGGGGCAATCAGCCCCAGCATTTT.

The chain combines TRBV19 with TRBJ2-4, with 9 bases aligning to TRBD1. Germline V CDR1 and CDR2: LNHDA, SQIVND (reference sequence). V trimming: 6 bases; J trimming: 1 base; junction bases outside the gene matches: 10. CDR3 size: 17 residues. The CDR3 bases are TGTGCCAGTAGCATATGGACAGGGGAGGGGGCCAAAAACATTCAGTACTTC. Its protein is CASSIWTGEGAKNIQYF.

The CDR3 loop is CASSIVVGDRADGYTF. The CDR3 coding sequence is TGTGCCAGTAGTATAGTGGTAGGGGACAGGGCCGATGGCTACACCTTC. The chain has TRBV19 and TRBJ1-2; 9 nucleotides agree with TRBD1. Germline V gene lookup returns CDR1 LNHDA and CDR2 SQIVND (reference sequence). This CDR3 has 16 amino acids. Losses at the gene ends were 1 base for V and 6 bases for J; bases not matched to a gene: 9.

The rearrangement uses TRBV6-5 and TRBJ2-5; no definite D call. Germline V gene data show CDR1 as MNHEY and CDR2 as SVGAGI. Trimming removed 2 bases from V and 7 bases from J, with 11 bases in between. The CDR3 extends over 13 amino acids. This chain's CDR3 is CASSYTLPGTQYF. The CDR3 nucleotides read TGTGCCAGCAGTTACACCCTGCCAGGGACCCAGTACTTC.

The V gene is TRBV11-3, the J gene TRBJ2-7; D may be TRBD2 (6 bases). Per the germline V gene, CDR1 is SGHNT and CDR2 is YENEEA. Deletions cut 1 base from V and 0 bases from J, with 13 bases between. This CDR3 comprises 16 residues. In nucleotides, the CDR3 is TGTGCCAGCAGCTTAGTAGGGGCGGGGAGCTCCTACGAGCAGTACTTC. This codes for CASSLVGAGSSYEQYF.

CDR3 sequence (DNA): TGTGCCAGCAGCTCCTCCGGGACAGGGGACCACGAGCAGTACTTC. Residues: CASSSSGTGDHEQYF. This chain uses TRBV13 with TRBJ2-7; 10 positions match TRBD1. Germline V lookup: CDR1 PRHDT, CDR2 FYEKMQ (reference sequence). J was trimmed by 5 bases and V by 4 bases; bases with no gene match: 8. The CDR3 covers 15 residues. Full variable domain (remainder filled in from reference TRBV13 and TRBJ2-7): AAGVIQSPRHLIKEKRETATLKCYPIPRHDTVYWYQQGPGQDPQFLISFYEKMQSDKGSIPDRFSAQQFSDYHSELNMSSLELGDSALYFCASSSSGTGDHEQYFGPGTRLTVT.

This rearrangement joins TRBV6-2 or TRBV6-3 to TRBJ2-7, with 8 bases aligning to TRBD2. The V gene's germline CDR1 is MNHEY and CDR2 SVGEGT. After removal of 2 bases from V and 0 bases from J, the junction contained 0 bases not matched to a gene. The CDR3 is made up of 14 amino acids. CDR3 region: CASSYRGGSYEQYF. The CDR3 DNA reads TGTGCCAGCAGTTACCGGGGGGGCTCCTACGAGCAGTACTTC.

V usage is TRBV15 and J usage is TRBJ2-7; no definite D call. The V end was cut by 0 bases, the J end by 2 bases, with 8 bases between. CDR3 length equals 14 residues. Germline values: CDR1 LNHNV, CDR2 YYDKDF (reference sequence). The CDR3 DNA follows: TGTGCCACCAGCAGAGAAGCCAATGCCTACGAGCAGTACTTC. This codes for CATSREANAYEQYF.

The chain is built from TRBV28 and TRBJ2-7; TRBD2 aligns across 7 bases. Trimming removed 6 bases from V and 0 bases from J; junction bases left unmatched: 17. Per germline, CDR1 MDHEN and CDR2 SYDVKM. The CDR3 is 18 amino acids. The CDR3 region is CASRPTYRGRKHSYEQYF. In DNA form, the CDR3 reads TGTGCCAGCAGACCAACGTATCGCGGGAGAAAGCACTCCTACGAGCAGTACTTC.

V is TRBV7-2 and J is TRBJ2-7; 7 bases agree with TRBD1. Trimming removed 4 bases from V and 2 bases from J; junction bases left unmatched: 8. CDR3 length: 15 residues. Germline CDR1 is SGHTA and CDR2 is FQGNSA. The DNA for the CDR3 is TGTGCCAGCAGCTCCTCCCCGGGACAGACCTACGAGCAGTACTTC. This codes for CASSSSPGQTYEQYF.

This clone was recorded a few times. This chain uses TRBV28 with TRBJ1-1, with 7 bases fitting TRBD1. Germline V gene sequence: CDR1 MDHEN, CDR2 SYDVKM. The CDR3 is 15 residues long. With 6 bases clipped from V and 1 base from J, the junction kept 8 bases outside the gene matches. The CDR3, as DNA: TGTGCCAGCAGATTACCGGGACAGAGGAACACTGAAGCTTTCTTT. Its protein is CASRLPGQRNTEAFF.